The sequence of this T cell receptor (beta chain) was determined in a study of blood T cell repertoires in COVID-19 (dated by TCRdb to about 2020). Regarding the study in general: Collaborator samples came from the United States, Italy and Spain and covered acute and convalescent phases of COVID-19. Samples came from the ongoing ImmuneRACE study (first 160 participants) plus 1,254 subjects from 6 global collaborators. Where available, HLA class I and class II types were obtained from metadata supplied by the sample provider rather than from assay-based typing. The prospective study material was composed of cDNA or gDNA derived from T cells, B-cell-depleted T cells, or PBMCs. The dataset comprised deeply sampled blood TCRbeta repertoires from subjects exposed to, actively infected with, or recovered from COVID-19. Nearly every sample came with metadata listing a de-identified subject ID, COVID-19 status, age in years and sex. A freely available public database, intended as a resource for researchers studying the immune response to SARS-CoV-2, is where the repertoires were released. Broad study findings and their caveats: Clinical and demographic metadata were provided uncurated, with the amount varying by source and participant.

TCRbeta CDR3 regions were amplified from genomic DNA by means of the immunoSEQ Assay, a bias-controlled multiplex PCR. Concerning the study's data processing: Within the assay, amplification of reference gene primers was used to estimate how many nucleated cells each sample contained. To quantify the absolute abundance of each unique TCRbeta CDR3 rearrangement, sequence reads were collapsed and filtered. Productive Simpson clonality was computed per sample as the square root of Simpson's diversity index over productive rearrangements. TCRdb obtained this table from immuneACCESS and retained in-frame rearrangements with V and J assigned. These tables miss some clones; where compared with another copy, unresolved V genes account for less than half of the shortfall, and the remainder is unexplained. The DNA gave D and trimming, while V, J and clone size come from that table. For this sample there are some 71,000 clones; 90% appear just once. The ten largest make up 5% to 6% of the sample.

The collaborating institutions used their own protocols to collect whole blood in K2EDTA tubes. For TCRbeta analysis, collaborator samples were shipped as frozen whole blood, as isolated PBMCs, or as DNA extracted from either sample type. To note about this clone: Its antigen has not been determined. The record has no base qualities; no much larger clone is one base away.

This TCR was recovered from a man between 45 and 60 years old with acute or convalescent COVID-19. Sequences were obtained from peripheral blood.

DNA sequence: TGTGCCACCAGTGAGGGACAGGGGGTCGTAAGGGAGACCCAGTACTTC. This is translated as CATSEGQGVVRETQYF. Recombination connected TRBV24-1 to TRBJ2-5; the central 11 bases match TRBD1. The germline V gene specifies KGHDR as CDR1 and SFDVKD as CDR2. The CDR3, from cysteine to phenylalanine, totals 16 residues. The only DNA kept is the CDR3, 48 bases in frame from the first base. The V end gives up 4 bases and the J end 5 bases, leaving 8 bases in the junction not matched to a gene.